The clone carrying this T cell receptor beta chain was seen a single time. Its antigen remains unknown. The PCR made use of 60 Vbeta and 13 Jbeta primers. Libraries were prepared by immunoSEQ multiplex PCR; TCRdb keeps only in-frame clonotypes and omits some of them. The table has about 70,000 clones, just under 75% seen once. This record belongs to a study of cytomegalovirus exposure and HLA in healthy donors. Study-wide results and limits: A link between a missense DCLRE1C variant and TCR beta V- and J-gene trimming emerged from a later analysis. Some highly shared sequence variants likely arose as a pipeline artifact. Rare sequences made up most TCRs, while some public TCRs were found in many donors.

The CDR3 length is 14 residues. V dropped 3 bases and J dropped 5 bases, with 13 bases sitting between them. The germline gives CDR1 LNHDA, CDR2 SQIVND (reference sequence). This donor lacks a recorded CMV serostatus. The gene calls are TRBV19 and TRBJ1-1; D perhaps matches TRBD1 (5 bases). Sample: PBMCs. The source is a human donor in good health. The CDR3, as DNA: TGTGCCAGTAGTATGAATGGGGCGCGAACTGAAGCTTTCTTT. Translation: CASSMNGARTEAFF.